The T cell receptor (beta chain) described here comes from a study of blood T cell repertoires in COVID-19. In the study overall: The United States, Italy and Spain provided the acute and convalescent COVID-19 samples. T cells, B-cell-depleted T cells, or PBMCs provided the cDNA or gDNA that served as material.

Per the original data handling: Reference gene primer amplification in the assay estimated nucleated cell counts. Data came from immunoSEQ multiplex PCR; TCRdb stores just in-frame clones and leaves some out. Clone size and V and J calls were adopted from that table, with D and trimming inferred from the DNA. The sample has over 150,000 clones, roughly 83% seen once. This CDR3 has 18 residues. The V segment lost 2 bases and the J segment 3 bases; nucleotides outside the gene matches: 8. CDR1 is MDHEN and CDR2 is SYDVKM in the germline V gene. This TCR was sampled from a woman aged 55-75 years with acute or convalescent COVID-19. The sequenced sample consisted of peripheral blood. The chain combines TRBV28 with TRBJ2-1; 12 bases align to TRBD2. In nucleotides, the CDR3 is TGTGCCAGCAGTTTACCCTCCGGACTAGCGGGGTTCTACAATGAGCAGTTCTTC. Translation gives CASSLPSGLAGFYNEQFF.